The 31 T cell receptor beta chains below were found in one sample sequenced in a study of CD8 T cells in Susac syndrome. An amount of RNA that ranged from roughly 0.5 to 1 ug was reverse transcribed with random hexamers. TCRdb re-analysed the immunoSEQ multiplex PCR reads in MiXCR, keeping a single row per CDR3 protein. The sample yields more than 70,000 distinct CDR3 sequences, approximately 94% seen once. The sequencing sample was made of CD8+ T cells from PBMCs. The receptor set was obtained from a human donor with Susac syndrome.

V gene TRBV5-1 combines with J gene TRBJ2-4; tentatively, D is TRBD1 or TRBD2 (5 bases each). The CDR3 consists of 15 residues. Trimming shortened V by 5 bases and J by 8 bases, and 20 bases separated the two germline ends. The V gene's germline CDR1 is SGHRS and CDR2 YFSETQ. CDR3 nucleotide sequence: TGCGCCAGCAGGGGGGAATCGACAGTAATCGACATTCAGTACTTC. Amino acids: CASRGESTVIDIQYF.

CDR3 sequence (DNA): TGTGCCAGCAGCCTTTCGGGCCGACAGTTCTTC. This gives the protein CASSLSGRQFF. The chain joins TRBV9 to TRBJ2-1; D remains ambiguous. The length of the CDR3 is 11 residues. Germline CDR1 SGDLS, CDR2 YYNGEE. Trimming took 4 bases from V and 13 from J, leaving 12 bases between them.

The gene calls are TRBV5-1 and TRBJ1-6, with 10 bases aligning to TRBD1. J was trimmed by 8 bases and V by 0 bases; bases with no gene match: 5. This CDR3 comprises 16 residues. The V gene's germline CDR1 is SGHRS and CDR2 YFSETQ. CDR3 in DNA: TGCGCCAGCAGCTTGGGACAGGGGGCATTCGATTCACCCCTCCACTTT. Protein sequence: CASSLGQGAFDSPLHF.

The chain carries TRBV7-9 and TRBJ2-3, with 9 bases lining up with TRBD1. The CDR3 length is 16 residues. With 6 bases clipped from V and 0 bases from J, the junction kept 7 bases outside the gene matches. Germline V gene sequence: CDR1 SEHNR, CDR2 FQNEAQ (reference sequence). The CDR3 DNA reads as TGTGCCAGCAGTCCGCGACAGGGGGTGAGCACAGATACGCAGTATTTT. Protein product: CASSPRQGVSTDTQYF.

The chain uses TRBV6-2 or TRBV6-3 and TRBJ2-5; D may be TRBD1 or TRBD2 (5 bases each). The germline V gene encodes CDR1 MNHEY and CDR2 SVGEGT. Trimming removed 5 bases from V and 5 bases from J, with 18 bases in between. This CDR3 has 15 amino acids. The CDR3 spells CASSRDHTIGETQYF. The CDR3 DNA sequence: TGTGCCAGCAGTAGGGACCACACCATAGGCGAGACCCAGTACTTC.

This clonotype was found once. The chain employs TRBV7-8 and TRBJ2-3; TRBD2 agrees at 8 bases. The CDR3 runs 13 residues. Germline assignment: CDR1 SGHVS and CDR2 FQNEAQ. J was trimmed by 4 bases and V by 5 bases; bases with no gene match: 2. The CDR3 nucleotides read TGTGCCAGCAGCCTACTAGCGGCAGATACGCAGTATTTT. This codes for CASSLLAADTQYF.

The J gene is TRBJ1-2, the V gene TRBV20-1; no firm D call. Trimming cost V 4 bases and J 3 bases, with 0 bases left between them. The V gene's germline CDR1 is DFQATT and CDR2 SNEGSKA (reference sequence). The CDR3 is 9 amino acids. CDR3 protein: CSANYGYTF. CDR3 DNA sequence: TGCAGTGCTAACTATGGCTACACCTTC.

The chain couples TRBV5-1 to TRBJ1-1; 7 bases match TRBD1. The CDR3 is made up of 15 amino acids. In germline, CDR1 is SGHRS, CDR2 YFSETQ. V shed 4 bases and J 1 base; nucleotides not matched to a gene: 7. The CDR3 here is CASSKKQGRNTEAFF. The CDR3 DNA reads TGCGCCAGCAGCAAAAAACAGGGGAGGAACACTGAAGCTTTCTTT.

This chain joins TRBV6-1 and TRBJ1-2; no firm D call. The germline V and J ends were trimmed by 5 bases and 2 bases, with 21 bases remaining between them. The germline gives CDR1 MNHNS, CDR2 SASEGT. The CDR3 is 17 amino acids. The CDR3 protein is CASSTRISGVQNYGYTF. Written as DNA, the CDR3 is TGTGCCAGCAGTACCCGCATTAGCGGGGTCCAAAACTATGGCTACACCTTC.

This clonotype was seen more than once but under ten times. The chain has TRBV6-2 or TRBV6-3 and TRBJ2-3; possibly TRBD2 for D (6 bases). Per the germline V gene, CDR1 is MNHEY and CDR2 is SVGEGT. This CDR3 has 15 residues. Between the trimmed V and J ends, which lost 5 bases and 0 bases, there was a span of 12 bases. This CDR3 is CASSLFSGSTDTQYF. In DNA form, the CDR3 reads TGTGCCAGCAGTCTCTTTAGCGGTAGCACAGATACGCAGTATTTT.

This clonotype was recorded once. This rearrangement joins TRBV29-1 to TRBJ2-2, with D unclear. Germline CDR1 and CDR2: SQVTM and ANQGSEA. The V end was cut by 3 bases, the J end by 0 bases, with 11 bases between. The CDR3 extends over 15 amino acids. CDR3 protein: CSVEPRTANTGELFF. CDR3 in DNA: TGCAGCGTTGAGCCCCGGACCGCGAACACCGGGGAGCTGTTTTTT.

This chain connects TRBV28 to TRBJ2-7, with D unresolved. Trimming shortened V by 7 bases and J by 3 bases, and 10 bases separated the two germline ends. Germline CDR1 MDHEN, CDR2 SYDVKM. This CDR3 has 12 residues. The CDR3 loop is CASTMEGYEQYF. Written as DNA, the CDR3 is TGTGCCAGCACGATGGAAGGCTACGAGCAGTACTTC.

The J gene is TRBJ1-5, the V gene TRBV30, with 10 positions matching TRBD1. V gave up 2 bases and J gave up 3 bases; unmatched junction bases: 4. Germline CDR1 and CDR2: GTSNPN and SVGIG (reference sequence). The CDR3 runs 15 residues. The CDR3 reads CAWSKDRGINQPQHF. CDR3 nucleotide sequence: TGTGCCTGGAGTAAGGACAGGGGGATCAATCAGCCCCAGCATTTT.

This clonotype appeared a single time. The chain uses TRBV7-9 and TRBJ2-5; no clear D gene. Trimming took 4 bases from V and 5 from J, leaving 14 bases between them. The germline V gene has CDR1 SEHNR and CDR2 FQNEAQ (reference sequence). The CDR3 sequence is 14 residues long. Written as DNA, the CDR3 is TGTGCCAGCAGCTCTTTATTCCGTCCGGAGACCCAGTACTTC. Its protein is CASSSLFRPETQYF.

The rearrangement links TRBV15 to TRBJ2-7; 8 bases match TRBD2. The length of the CDR3 is 15 residues. V dropped 3 bases and J dropped 5; count of bases not matched to a gene: 9. Germline V gene lookup returns CDR1 LNHNV and CDR2 YYDKDF (reference sequence). The CDR3 nucleotides are TGTGCCACCAGCAGCCCGGGGGGGGGTAGTCACGAGCAGTACTTC. Translating it yields CATSSPGGGSHEQYF.

CDR3 loop: CASSALKDEQFF. The DNA for the CDR3 is TGTGCCAGCAGCGCTCTTAAGGATGAGCAGTTCTTC. V and J are TRBV9 and TRBJ2-1; D unclear. Trimming left V 3 bases short and J 8 bases short, with 9 bases between. This CDR3 has 12 residues. Germline CDR1 is SGDLS and CDR2 is YYNGEE.

This sequence joins TRBV11-2 and TRBJ1-3, with 10 bases aligning to TRBD1. Losses at the gene ends were 5 bases for V and 8 bases for J; bases not matched to a gene: 15. This CDR3 region has 17 residues. Germline lookup yields CDR1 SGHAT and CDR2 FQNNGV. The CDR3 loop is CASSPVGQGFRLHTIYF. The CDR3, as DNA: TGTGCCAGCAGCCCCGTGGGACAGGGGTTTCGCTTGCACACCATATATTTT. Full variable domain (outside the CDR3, taken from reference TRBV11-2 and TRBJ1-3): EAGVAQSPRYKIIEKRQSVAFWCNPISGHATLYWYQQILGQGPKLLIQFQNNGVVDDSQLPKDRFSAERLKGVDSTLKIQPAKLEDSAVYLCASSPVGQGFRLHTIYFGEGSWLTVV.

The chain uses TRBV9 and TRBJ1-1; unclear D gene. CDR3 length equals 14 residues. The germline V gene encodes CDR1 SGDLS and CDR2 YYNGEE. V lost 5 bases, J lost 1 base, and 12 bases lay in between. In DNA form, the CDR3 reads TGTGCCAGCAGTAATTTTGGTACGAACACTGAAGCTTTCTTT. This translates into CASSNFGTNTEAFF.

This clonotype was detected once. This chain joins TRBV30 and TRBJ1-5, with 8 bases identical to TRBD1. V lost 4 bases, J lost 1 base, and 9 bases stayed unmatched. Germline CDR1 and CDR2: GTSNPN and SVGIG (reference sequence). CDR3 length: 16 amino acids. CDR3 loop: CAWNPTGDPSNQPQHF. CDR3 DNA sequence: TGTGCCTGGAATCCGACAGGGGATCCGAGCAATCAGCCCCAGCATTTT.

This chain connects TRBV30 to TRBJ1-5, with TRBD1 matching 7 bases. CDR1 GTSNPN and CDR2 SVGIG come from the germline V gene (reference sequence). The CDR3 runs 15 residues. V shed 1 base, J shed 2 bases, and the junction held 5 bases outside the gene matches. The CDR3: CAWSGQGTGNQPQHF. CDR3 nucleotide sequence: TGTGCCTGGAGTGGACAGGGTACAGGCAATCAGCCCCAGCATTTT.

The chain joins TRBV12-3 or TRBV12-4 to TRBJ1-6, with TRBD1 as a possible D gene (6 bases). Between the trimmed V and J ends, which lost 6 bases and 5 bases, there was a span of 17 bases. The CDR3 loop spans 16 amino acids. CDR3 coding DNA: TGTGCCAGCAGGACTCCAGGGGTTGATCATAATTCACCCCTCCACTTT. Protein product: CASRTPGVDHNSPLHF.

The count of this clonotype is one. The chain combines TRBV4-1 with TRBJ2-5, with D unresolved. CDR1 and CDR2 from the germline V gene are MGHRA and YSYEKL. This CDR3 contains 11 residues. Trimming pared 1 base from V and 7 bases from J, leaving 4 bases between. The CDR3 bases are TGCGCCAGCAGCCAAGGGGGGACCCAGTACTTC. It translates to CASSQGGTQYF.

The CDR3 nucleotides read TGCAGTGCTAGAGACAGGGTCTACGAGCAGTACTTC. Translation gives CSARDRVYEQYF. The chain carries TRBV20-1 and TRBJ2-7, with D maybe TRBD1 (5 bases). Germline V CDR1 and CDR2: DFQATT, SNEGSKA (reference sequence). V lost 0 bases to trimming and J lost 3 bases, with 6 bases between them. The CDR3 length is 12 residues.

The chain recombines TRBV7-9 with TRBJ1-4, with unresolved D. The V and J ends lost 0 bases and 10 bases respectively, with 3 bases between them. Germline CDR1 and CDR2: SEHNR and FQNEAQ (reference sequence). The CDR3 consists of 11 residues. The CDR3 loop is CASSLAGKLFF. The CDR3, as DNA: TGTGCCAGCAGCTTAGCAGGAAAACTGTTTTTT.

The chain employs TRBV19 and TRBJ1-1; no firm D call. The CDR3 totals 14 residues. V was shortened by 7 bases and J by 0 bases, with 12 bases between the two germline ends. Germline V gene sequence: CDR1 LNHDA, CDR2 SQIVND (reference sequence). The CDR3 DNA sequence: TGTGCCAGTATATACAGAGGGCTGAACACTGAAGCTTTCTTT. It is translated as CASIYRGLNTEAFF. Full variable domain (remainder filled in from reference TRBV19 and TRBJ1-1): DGGITQSPKYLFRKEGQNVTLSCEQNLNHDAMYWYRQDPGQGLRLIYYSQIVNDFQKGDIAEGYSVSREKKESFPLTVTSAQKNPTAFYLCASIYRGLNTEAFFGQGTRLTVV.

This chain uses TRBV19 with TRBJ1-4; D unclear. Looked up from germline, CDR1 is LNHDA and CDR2 is SQIVND (reference sequence). Trimming left V 9 bases short and J 8 bases short, with 16 bases between. This CDR3 is built from 13 residues. The CDR3 nucleotides read TGTGCCAGCCGGGAGGGCTTTGCAGAAAAACTGTTTTTT. It is translated as CASREGFAEKLFF.

This chain links TRBV4-1 with TRBJ2-3; D is ambiguous. Germline V lookup: CDR1 MGHRA, CDR2 YSYEKL. This CDR3 region has 17 residues. V was trimmed by 6 bases and J by 3 bases, leaving 22 bases between them. Written as DNA, the CDR3 is TGCGCCAGCAGTCTCAAGTCGGGCTCAAGGGTTACAGATACGCAGTATTTT. It translates to CASSLKSGSRVTDTQYF.

The chain joins TRBV9 to TRBJ1-2; D perhaps matches TRBD1 (5 bases). The ends were cut back, 5 bases at V and 8 bases at J, with 13 bases in the middle. This CDR3 is 12 amino acids long. Germline loops: CDR1 SGDLS, CDR2 YYNGEE. CDR3 bases: TGTGCCAGCAGGGGGGACCGCCGAGGCTACACCTTC. Protein product: CASRGDRRGYTF.

This chain connects TRBV9 to TRBJ1-6; the D gene is possibly TRBD1 (6 bases). Germline V CDR1 and CDR2: SGDLS, YYNGEE. CDR3 length: 12 amino acids. The V and J ends lost 3 bases and 14 bases respectively, with 12 bases between them. Written as DNA, the CDR3 is TGTGCCAGCAGCGACAGGGTCGGCACCCTCCACTTT. Its protein product is CASSDRVGTLHF.

The rearrangement joins TRBV24-1 to TRBJ2-1; possibly TRBD1 or TRBD2 for D (5 bases each). V lost 3 bases and J 7 bases, leaving 12 bases between the germline ends. Germline-derived CDR1 and CDR2 are KGHDR and SFDVKD. The CDR3 covers 14 residues. CDR3 amino acids: CATSDAGAENEQFF. The CDR3 coding sequence is TGTGCCACCAGTGATGCCGGGGCGGAAAATGAGCAGTTCTTC.

This clonotype has only one observation. The chain has TRBV6-2 or TRBV6-3 and TRBJ2-2; no definite D call. V was trimmed by 2 bases and J by 4 bases, leaving 5 bases between them. The germline gives CDR1 MNHEY, CDR2 SVGEGT. CDR3 length: 13 amino acids. The CDR3 region has the DNA TGTGCCAGCAGTTACGGTCGCACCGGGGAGCTGTTTTTT. Its protein product is CASSYGRTGELFF.